These 18 T cell receptor beta chains originate from one sample sequenced in a study of blood T cell repertoires in COVID-19. Data came from immunoSEQ multiplex PCR; TCRdb stores just in-frame clones and leaves some out. The sample has about 190,000 clones, roughly 80% seen once. Input material: peripheral blood. These receptors all stem from a man between 60 and 75 years old with acute or convalescent COVID-19.

The chain employs TRBV12-3 or TRBV12-4 and TRBJ1-4; 8 nucleotides match TRBD1. With 5 bases clipped from V and 6 bases from J, the junction kept 2 bases outside the gene matches. The CDR3 runs to 13 residues. CDR3 in amino acids: CASSPTGDEKLFF. The CDR3 DNA is TGTGCCAGCAGTCCGACAGGGGATGAAAAACTGTTTTTT.

The chain is built from TRBV6-4 and TRBJ2-2; weak D call: TRBD1 (6 bases). The germline V gene has CDR1 MRHNA and CDR2 SNTAGT. The CDR3 covers 14 residues. V lost 6 bases and J 7 bases, leaving 15 bases between the germline ends. In DNA, the CDR3 is TGTGCCAGCAGCCCCCAAGGGGGTGGCGGGGAGCTGTTTTTT. Protein product: CASSPQGGGGELFF.

This clone has just a few counts. V gene TRBV25-1 combines with J gene TRBJ1-6, with D maybe TRBD1 (6 bases). This CDR3 has 12 residues. CDR1 is MGHDK, CDR2 SYGVNS, per germline. Trimming stripped 7 bases from V and 12 bases from J, with 13 bases between. The CDR3, as DNA: TGTGCCAGCAAGGGGGGGCCCGAACCCCTCCACTTT. It encodes CASKGGPEPLHF. Filled out from reference TRBV25-1 and TRBJ1-6, the complete variable domain reads EADIYQTPRYLVIGTGKKITLECSQTMGHDKMYWYQQDPGMELHLIHYSYGVNSTEKGDLSSESTVSRIRTEHFPLTLESARPSHTSQYLCASKGGPEPLHFGNGTRLTVT.

The CDR3, as DNA: TGTGCCAGTAGTATCACTAGCGGGAGGGCCAGCTGGAATGAGCAGTTCTTC. Translated: CASSITSGRASWNEQFF. The chain has TRBV19 and TRBJ2-1, with 13 bases aligning to TRBD2. This CDR3 is built from 17 residues. The V segment lost 3 bases and the J segment 7 bases; nucleotides outside the gene matches: 9. Germline V CDR1 and CDR2: LNHDA, SQIVND (reference sequence).

This rearrangement joins TRBV9 to TRBJ2-1, with 12 bases matching TRBD2. V lost 4 bases to trimming and J lost 5 bases; unmatched junction nucleotides: 4. CDR1 SGDLS and CDR2 YYNGEE come from the germline V gene. This CDR3 spans 15 amino acids. The CDR3 loop is CASSPRTSGDNEQFF. DNA for the CDR3: TGTGCCAGCAGCCCGAGGACTAGCGGGGACAATGAGCAGTTCTTC.

The chain recombines TRBV12-3 or TRBV12-4 with TRBJ2-5; possible D gene TRBD2, 6 bases. The CDR3 is 11 residues long. The germline V and J ends were trimmed by 3 bases and 13 bases, with 12 bases remaining between them. The CDR3 region has the DNA TGTGCCAGCAGTTTTGGGGGGTCCGGGTACTTC. Its protein product is CASSFGGSGYF.

V is TRBV11-2 and J is TRBJ2-1; the D gene is possibly TRBD1 (5 bases). CDR1 is SGHAT and CDR2 is FQNNGV in the germline V gene. V was clipped by 0 bases and J by 6 bases, with 15 bases between them. This CDR3 has 16 amino acids. CDR3 sequence (DNA): TGTGCCAGCAGCTTAGATCCAGGGATTAGAGGCAATGAGCAGTTCTTC. It specifies CASSLDPGIRGNEQFF.

The genes are TRBV19 and TRBJ1-4, with D hard to call. V was clipped by 6 bases and J by 3 bases, with 11 bases between them. The V gene's germline CDR1 is LNHDA and CDR2 SQIVND (reference sequence). The CDR3 sequence is 14 residues long. The CDR3, as DNA: TGTGCCAGTAGAGTCGGTCTGGCTAATGAAAAACTGTTTTTT. Amino acids: CASRVGLANEKLFF.

The chain joins TRBV5-1 to TRBJ1-2; no reliable D call. Germline lookup yields CDR1 SGHRS and CDR2 YFSETQ. The CDR3 consists of 14 residues. Trimming cost V 2 bases and J 8 bases, with 16 bases left between them. The chain's CDR3 is CASSLDGSPRGYTF. The CDR3 DNA sequence: TGCGCCAGCAGCTTAGACGGCAGCCCGAGGGGCTACACCTTC.

This clone was seen just once. J is TRBJ2-1 and V is TRBV5-4, with TRBD2 matching 13 bases. The CDR3 is 16 residues long. Germline V gene sequence: CDR1 SGHNT, CDR2 YYREEE (reference sequence). The V and J ends lost 6 bases and 4 bases, in that order; junction bases with no gene match: 7. CDR3 sequence reads: CASMGTSGTPYNEQFF. The CDR3 region has the DNA TGTGCCAGCATGGGGACTAGCGGGACACCTTACAATGAGCAGTTCTTC.

This rearrangement joins TRBV6-6 to TRBJ1-5, with TRBD1 identical over 8 bases. The length of the CDR3 is 17 residues. CDR1 is MNHNY, CDR2 SVGAGI, per germline (reference sequence). V dropped 5 bases and J dropped 2; count of bases not matched to a gene: 11. CDR3 coding DNA: TGTGCCAGCAGTCCACGATCAGGACAGGGTGGCAATCAGCCCCAGCATTTT. Its protein is CASSPRSGQGGNQPQHF.

The chain joins TRBV19 to TRBJ1-4; TRBD1 is a possible D gene (5 bases). V was shortened by 8 bases and J by 6 bases, with 13 bases between the two germline ends. The CDR3 contains 13 residues. Germline loops: CDR1 LNHDA, CDR2 SQIVND (reference sequence). CDR3 protein: CASAAGLYEKLFF. The CDR3 nucleotides read TGTGCCAGTGCGGCAGGGCTTTATGAAAAACTGTTTTTT.

This rearrangement joins TRBV2 to TRBJ2-7; TRBD2 matches at 10 bases. The CDR3 totals 15 residues. Germline assignment: CDR1 SNHLY and CDR2 FYNNEI. V trimming: 4 bases; J trimming: 0 bases; junction bases outside the gene matches: 3. CDR3 nucleotide sequence: TGTGCCAGCAGTGTGGGACTAGCGATCTCCTACGAGCAGTACTTC. This encodes CASSVGLAISYEQYF.

The CDR3 sequence: CASSRGLAGTTDTQYF. The CDR3 nucleotides read TGTGCCAGCTCTCGAGGACTAGCGGGGACCACAGATACGCAGTATTTT. V gene TRBV18 combines with J gene TRBJ2-3, with 12 bases identical to TRBD2. This CDR3 contains 16 residues. CDR1 KGHSH and CDR2 LQKENI come from the germline V gene. V shed 6 bases, J shed 2 bases, and the junction held 6 bases outside the gene matches.

The chain carries TRBV11-3 and TRBJ1-3, with D tentatively TRBD1 (6 bases). This CDR3 is 13 amino acids long. CDR1 SGHNT and CDR2 YENEEA come from the germline V gene. Between the trimmed V and J ends, which lost 5 bases and 4 bases, there was a span of 9 bases. CDR3 residues: CASSQDSGNTIYF. CDR3 DNA: TGTGCCAGCAGCCAGGACAGCGGAAACACCATATATTTT.

There are a few counts of this clone. This rearrangement joins TRBV6-5 to TRBJ2-1; 7 bases map to TRBD2. The CDR3 length is 15 residues. In germline, CDR1 is MNHEY, CDR2 SVGAGI. With V trimmed by 5 bases and J by 0 bases, 4 bases remained unmatched. The CDR3 loop is CASSPTSPSYNEQFF. In nucleotides, the CDR3 is TGTGCCAGCAGTCCGACTAGCCCCTCCTACAATGAGCAGTTCTTC.

The rearrangement uses TRBV27 and TRBJ2-7; TRBD2 matches at 8 bases. Looked up from germline, CDR1 is MNHEY and CDR2 is SMNVEV (reference sequence). The junction had 4 bases not matched to a gene; V was cut back by 2 bases and J by 7 bases. This CDR3 has 13 amino acids. The CDR3 region is CASSLIRGGEQYF. CDR3 nucleotides: TGTGCCAGCAGTTTAATCCGGGGGGGAGAGCAGTACTTC.

The genes are TRBV4-1 and TRBJ2-4, with 8 bases lining up with TRBD2. Germline V gene sequence: CDR1 MGHRA, CDR2 YSYEKL. The CDR3 contains 18 residues. The V segment lost 1 base and the J segment 0 bases; nucleotides outside the gene matches: 8. In DNA, the CDR3 is TGCGCCAGCAGCCAAGGCCTAGCGGGTGAAATAGCCAAAAACATTCAGTACTTC. It is translated as CASSQGLAGEIAKNIQYF.